This T cell receptor beta chain emerged from a study of CD8+CD57+ T cells in acquired aplastic anemia. Whole-study context: Sorted CD4+ and CD8+ cells gave an average of approximately 3.4 ug of DNA.

Profiling of TCR beta VDJ combinations and CDR3 sequences used genomic DNA as template. MiXCR was run by TCRdb on the reads, yielding one entry per CDR3 protein. Among around 200,000 distinct CDR3 sequences listed, roughly 65% were seen once. For sequencing, patients were chosen who had shown expansion of CD8+CD57+ cells by flow cytometry. Sequencing was performed on sorted CD4+, CD8+, or CD8+CD57+ T cells (not recorded which) from PBMCs. The source of this sequence is a human donor with aplastic anemia.

CDR3 sequence reads: CASSLQGRVGKLFF. For the CDR3, the DNA is TGTGCCAGCAGCTTACAGGGAAGGGTAGGAAAACTGTTTTTT. The rearrangement joins TRBV7-8 to TRBJ1-4; possible D gene TRBD1, 5 bases. Deletions cut 2 bases from V and 10 bases from J, with 14 bases between. The CDR3 is 14 amino acids. The V gene's germline CDR1 is SGHVS and CDR2 FQNEAQ.